Below are 14 T cell receptor beta chains sequenced from a single sample in a study of tumor-infiltrating lymphocytes in primary liver carcinoma. Investigators took RNA and DNA out together from about 20-30 mg of unsorted bulk tissue. TCR beta cDNA was made from approximately 540 ng total RNA with a constant-region primer. Amplification in three nested multiplex PCR rounds with slightly modified ARM-PCR gave rise to TCR beta libraries. Investigators reported that the first two PCR rounds, at roughly 10 cycles each, used TRBV1-TRBV30 forward primers with a C-beta reverse primer. A single record per CDR3 protein comes from TCRdb applying MiXCR to the multiplex PCR reads. This sample has approximately 92,000 distinct CDR3 sequences; 55% to 70% occur once, and the top ten carry 7.5% to 10%. Input material: liver tumor tissue from sampling region 5. Subset of the sample: tumor region T5, tumor centre. These receptors originate from a woman aged 55-70 years with primary liver carcinoma and hepatitis B virus infection.

Turning to this clonotype: At one end, the junction sequence differs from germline, possibly due to a read error. The chain is built from TRBV4-1 and TRBJ2-3; 9 nucleotides agree with TRBD1. Per germline, CDR1 MGHRA and CDR2 YSYEKL. This CDR3 has 18 residues. The CDR3: CASNQERGLTGGEDTQYF. The DNA for the CDR3 is TGTGCCAGCAACCAAGAACGGGGCCTTACAGGGGGCGAAGATACGCAATATTTT.

This clonotype was found many times. V usage is TRBV4-2 and J usage is TRBJ2-7, with D hard to call. V was trimmed by 1 base and J by 2 bases, leaving 12 bases between them. Germline CDR1 reads LGHNA; CDR2 reads YNFKEQ. The CDR3 loop spans 15 amino acids. CDR3 residues: CASSQGRQPTYEQYF. CDR3 nucleotides: TGTGCCAGCAGCCAAGGTCGGCAGCCTACCTACGAGCAGTACTTC.

About this clonotype: Germline is not matched at one junction end, which may reflect a read error. The chain is built from TRBV11-3 and TRBJ1-1, with 7 bases that match TRBD1. CDR3 length equals 16 residues. Germline assignment: CDR1 SGHNT and CDR2 YENEEA. CDR3 amino acids: CASRLAPSNDQGGAFF. In DNA form, the CDR3 reads TGTGCCAGCAGGTTAGCCCCCAGTAACGATCAGGGGGGAGCTTTCTTT.

The gene calls are TRBV4-2 and TRBJ1-1, with D unresolved. V shed 11 bases and J shed 3 bases, with 22 bases lying between them. The CDR3 runs to 15 residues. Germline V gene lookup returns CDR1 LGHNA and CDR2 YNFKEQ. The CDR3 loop is CAWSQPQRRDTEAFF. The CDR3, as DNA: TGTGCCTGGAGCCAGCCTCAGAGGAGGGACACTGAAGCTTTCTTT.

Worth noting for this clonotype: The junction does not match germline at one end; this may be a read error. The gene calls are TRBV7-9 and TRBJ2-1; D possibly corresponds to TRBD2 (6 bases). Germline values: CDR1 SEHNR, CDR2 FQNEAQ (reference sequence). The CDR3 consists of 16 residues. The CDR3 region is CASSSKRTNQGNEQFF. The CDR3 region has the DNA TGTGCCAGCAGCTCCAAAAGGACTAATCAGGGCAATGAGCAGTTCTTT.

This clonotype has ten or more counts. The chain joins TRBV6-6 to TRBJ1-5; maybe TRBD1 (6 bases). The V gene's germline CDR1 is MNHNY and CDR2 SVGAGI (reference sequence). The ends were cut back, 8 bases at V and 6 bases at J, with 17 bases in the middle. The CDR3 totals 14 residues. CDR3 sequence reads: CASSDFGGLQPQHF. The CDR3 DNA is TGTGCCAGCTCCGACTTTGGGGGGCTTCAGCCCCAGCATTTT.

The gene calls are TRBV12-3 or TRBV12-4 and TRBJ2-5; tentative D call: TRBD2 (7 bases). V lost 2 bases to trimming and J lost 5 bases, with 15 bases between them. The CDR3 loop spans 15 amino acids. Here the CDR3 DNA reads TGTGCCAGCAGTTTATCCACGGGGGGCGCGGAGACCCAGTACTTC. It yields the protein CASSLSTGGAETQYF.

This clonotype was seen at least ten times. The chain combines TRBV5-8 with TRBJ2-5; 12 bases are a match to TRBD2. Trimming cost V 0 bases and J 5 bases; bases outside gene matches: 5. The germline V gene encodes CDR1 SGHTS and CDR2 YDEGEE. The CDR3 contains 16 residues. CDR3 bases: TGTGCCAGCAGCTTGGGACTAGCGGGAGAGATGGAGACCCAGTACTTC. Encoded protein: CASSLGLAGEMETQYF.

As for this clonotype: No conserved phenylalanine or tryptophan ends this CDR3, so it is likely a read error. The CDR3 bases are TGCGCCAGCAGCCAAGGACAGGGGTCCTTAAGCGAAAAACTGTTTATT. Translation gives CASSQGQGSLSEKLFI. The chain carries TRBV4-1 and TRBJ1-4, with TRBD1 matching 8 bases. Trimming at V came to 1 base and at J to 8 bases, leaving 9 bases not matched to a gene. CDR1 and CDR2 (germline): MGHRA, YSYEKL. The CDR3 has 16 residues.

Of note for this clonotype: A clone one base away is much larger, so this may be a read error. V usage is TRBV28 and J usage is TRBJ2-1; a possible D gene is TRBD2 (6 bases). V was shortened by 5 bases and J by 4 bases, with 18 bases between the two germline ends. Germline CDR1 is MDHEN and CDR2 is SYDVKM. The CDR3 spans 16 residues. The CDR3 DNA sequence: TGTGCCAGCAGTCACTTAGTGGGAGGCACATACAATGAGCAGTTCTTC. It is translated as CASSHLVGGTYNEQFF.

This clonotype was found many times. The V call is TRBV11-2, the J call TRBJ2-3, with D possibly being TRBD2 (5 bases). In germline, CDR1 is SGHAT, CDR2 FQNNGV. This CDR3 has 14 amino acids. Trimming stripped 5 bases from V and 14 bases from J, with 23 bases between. The CDR3 loop reads CASSLSRRPGSPYF. CDR3 coding DNA: TGTGCCAGCAGCCTATCAAGGAGGCCCGGAAGCCCGTATTTT.

At least ten counts were recorded for this clonotype. CDR3 sequence: CSVVPRQGSGNTIYF. CDR3 in DNA: TGCAGCGTTGTTCCTAGACAGGGTTCTGGAAACACCATATATTTT. The chain couples TRBV29-1 to TRBJ1-3; TRBD1 aligns across 7 bases. In germline, CDR1 is SQVTM, CDR2 ANQGSEA. With V trimmed by 4 bases and J by 1 base, 7 bases remained unmatched. The CDR3 loop spans 15 amino acids.

Remarks on this clonotype: Compared with germline, one end of the junction differs, possibly owing to a read error. The genes are TRBV20-1 and TRBJ1-5; D not certain. CDR1 is DFQATT and CDR2 is SNEGSKA in the germline V gene (reference sequence). The CDR3 runs to 13 residues. CDR3 residues: CSARPPGNHPQHF. The CDR3 nucleotides are TGCAGTGCTCGACCCCCGGGCAATCACCCCCAGCATTTT.

Concerning this clonotype itself: The conserved closing phenylalanine or tryptophan is absent in this CDR3, likely reflecting a read error. The chain joins TRBV20-1 to TRBJ1-5; D remains ambiguous. The V end lost 3 bases, the J end lost 3 bases, and 12 bases lay between the germline ends. Germline CDR1 DFQATT, CDR2 SNEGSKA (reference sequence). This CDR3 is built from 14 residues. CDR3 in DNA: TGCAGTGCTAGTGGGCGGCTGCCCAATCAGCCCCAGCATCTT. Its translation is CSASGRLPNQPQHL.